Below are 11 T cell receptor beta chains sequenced from a single sample in a study of OX40 agonist ivuxolimab in advanced cancers. Data came from immunoSEQ multiplex PCR; TCRdb stores just in-frame clones and leaves some out. The data contain about 50,000 clones, 85% to 95% of them singletons. The sample here was CD4+ or CD8+ T cells sorted from blood, taken in a trial of the OX40 agonist ivuxolimab. These receptors came from an adult with an advanced solid tumor such as melanoma, head and neck, liver or kidney cancer.

This clone was found once. The chain combines TRBV27 with TRBJ2-1; 9 bases fit TRBD1. In germline, CDR1 is MNHEY, CDR2 SMNVEV (reference sequence). V was clipped by 3 bases and J by 7 bases; unmatched bases: 7. The CDR3 sequence is 15 residues long. The CDR3 nucleotides are TGTGCCAGCAGTTTTGGGACAGGGCCGGGGAATGAGCAGTTCTTC. This sequence encodes CASSFGTGPGNEQFF.

The chain joins TRBV6-4 to TRBJ2-7; D is undetermined. Trimming pared 0 bases from V and 6 bases from J, leaving 15 bases between. This CDR3 is built from 15 residues. CDR1 and CDR2 from the germline V gene are MRHNA and SNTAGT. The chain's CDR3 is CASSDSGRGSREQYF. In DNA, the CDR3 is TGTGCCAGCAGTGACTCGGGCCGTGGGTCACGCGAGCAGTACTTC.

CDR3 bases: TGTGCCAGCAGTTCCCCCGCTAGCGGGGTATACAATGAGCAGTTCTTC. This sequence encodes CASSSPASGVYNEQFF. The V call is TRBV28, the J call TRBJ2-1; 9 nucleotides match TRBD2. V shed 4 bases and J 4 bases; nucleotides not matched to a gene: 8. Germline loops: CDR1 MDHEN, CDR2 SYDVKM. The CDR3 runs 16 residues.

In its sample, this clone was seen a few times. This chain connects TRBV19 to TRBJ2-1, with D hard to call. Trimming left V 3 bases short and J 7 bases short, with 16 bases between. There are 15 residues in the CDR3. Germline V gene lookup returns CDR1 LNHDA and CDR2 SQIVND (reference sequence). CDR3 in DNA: TGTGCCAGTAGTATCCACGGAAGCACCTTGAATGAGCAGTTCTTC. Its protein product is CASSIHGSTLNEQFF.

CDR3 in amino acids: CASSLEIGQEKLFF. Here the CDR3 DNA reads TGTGCCAGCAGCTTAGAGATCGGACAAGAGAAACTGTTTTTT. The chain recombines TRBV11-2 with TRBJ1-4, with D perhaps TRBD1 (5 bases). Deletions cut 0 bases from V and 11 bases from J, with 13 bases between. The CDR3 extends over 14 amino acids. Germline V gives CDR1 SGHAT, CDR2 FQNNGV.

The chain combines TRBV19 with TRBJ2-7, with 8 bases matching TRBD1. Looked up from germline, CDR1 is LNHDA and CDR2 is SQIVND (reference sequence). The CDR3 is 14 residues long. The V gene end was trimmed by 6 bases and the J gene end by 5 bases; junction bases not matched to a gene: 9. The CDR3 sequence is CASSMGQGANEQYF. The CDR3, as DNA: TGTGCCAGTAGCATGGGCCAGGGGGCTAACGAGCAGTACTTC.

This clone has just one count. This chain connects TRBV4-2 to TRBJ1-1; 8 nucleotides line up with TRBD1. Germline lookup yields CDR1 LGHNA and CDR2 YNFKEQ. This CDR3 is built from 15 residues. Losses at the gene ends were 7 bases for V and 0 bases for J; bases not matched to a gene: 7. The CDR3 protein is CASTRGDRMNTEAFF. DNA for the CDR3: TGTGCCAGCACCCGGGGGGACAGGATGAACACTGAAGCTTTCTTT.

V usage is TRBV13 and J usage is TRBJ2-7; the match to TRBD1 covers 7 bases. CDR3 length: 14 residues. V dropped 5 bases and J dropped 7; count of bases not matched to a gene: 11. From germline, CDR1 is PRHDT and CDR2 FYEKMQ (reference sequence). CDR3 sequence reads: CASSGQVNLREQYF. CDR3 bases: TGTGCCAGCAGCGGACAGGTGAATCTACGAGAGCAGTACTTC.

The J gene is TRBJ2-3, the V gene TRBV18; D gene ambiguous. The CDR3 totals 12 residues. Trimming left V 3 bases short and J 10 bases short, with 11 bases between. CDR1 is KGHSH and CDR2 is LQKENI in the germline V gene. In DNA, the CDR3 is TGTGCCAGCTCACCGGTCAGTTGGTCGCAGTATTTT. It codes for CASSPVSWSQYF.

V and J are TRBV19 and TRBJ2-1, with TRBD2 identical over 12 bases. Germline trimming cut 8 bases from V and 6 bases from J; bases unmatched to any gene: 5. This CDR3 is 14 amino acids long. From germline, CDR1 is LNHDA and CDR2 SQIVND (reference sequence). The CDR3 sequence is CASCLAGGVNEQFF. In DNA form, the CDR3 reads TGTGCCAGTTGCCTAGCGGGAGGGGTCAATGAGCAGTTCTTC.

V and J are TRBV7-6 and TRBJ1-1; D perhaps matches TRBD1 (5 bases). The CDR3 has 16 amino acids. Trimming cost V 1 base and J 1 base, with 13 bases left between them. CDR1 is SGHVS and CDR2 is FNYEAQ in the germline V gene. The CDR3 here is CASSLVPRDRNTEAFF. In nucleotides, the CDR3 is TGTGCCAGCAGCTTAGTCCCGAGGGACCGGAACACTGAAGCTTTCTTT.